This TCR beta chain comes out of a study of T cells in localized non-small cell lung cancer. Per germline, CDR1 MNHEY and CDR2 SVGAGI. V was clipped by 6 bases and J by 0 bases, with 11 bases between them. The CDR3 totals 14 residues. Libraries were prepared by immunoSEQ multiplex PCR; TCRdb keeps only in-frame clonotypes and omits some of them. The sample contains tens of thousands of clones, 86% of which appear only once. This TCR came from a woman aged 18-55 years with stage III lung adenocarcinoma. J is TRBJ1-2 and V is TRBV6-5; no reliable D call. The sample was peripheral blood, taken before any cancer treatment. For the CDR3, the DNA is TGTGCCAGCAGCCCCGACGGATCTAACTATGGCTACACCTTC. It encodes CASSPDGSNYGYTF.